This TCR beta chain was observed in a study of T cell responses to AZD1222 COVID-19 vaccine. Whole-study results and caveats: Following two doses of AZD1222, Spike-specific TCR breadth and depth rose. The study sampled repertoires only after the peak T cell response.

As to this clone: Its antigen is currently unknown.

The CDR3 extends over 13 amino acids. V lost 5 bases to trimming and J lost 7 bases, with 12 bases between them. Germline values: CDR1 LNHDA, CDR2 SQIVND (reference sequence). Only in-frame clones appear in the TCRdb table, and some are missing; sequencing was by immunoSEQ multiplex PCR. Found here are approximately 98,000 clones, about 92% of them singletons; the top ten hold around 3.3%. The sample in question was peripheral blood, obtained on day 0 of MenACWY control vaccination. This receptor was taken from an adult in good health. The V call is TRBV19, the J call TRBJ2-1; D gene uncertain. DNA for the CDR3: TGTGCCAGTAGTCTACTATTTAAGAATGAGCAGTTCTTC. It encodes CASSLLFKNEQFF.